The 16 T cell receptor beta chains below come from one sample, sequenced in a study of blood T cell repertoires in COVID-19. TCRdb keeps only in-frame clones here, not all; method: immunoSEQ multiplex PCR. The sample yields 70,000 or so clones, roughly 86% seen once. The sequencing sample was made of peripheral blood. The source is a woman in her sixties or seventies with acute or convalescent COVID-19.

The chain carries TRBV5-1 and TRBJ2-5, with TRBD1 matching over 9 bases. V shed 4 bases, J shed 4 bases, and the junction held 17 bases outside the gene matches. Germline V gene lookup returns CDR1 SGHRS and CDR2 YFSETQ. CDR3 length equals 18 residues. CDR3: CASSPGVGTGSPRETQYF. CDR3 sequence (DNA): TGCGCCAGCAGCCCTGGGGTGGGGACAGGGTCCCCACGAGAGACCCAGTACTTC. Supplemented by reference TRBV5-1 and TRBJ2-5, the full variable domain reads KAGVTQTPRYLIKTRGQQVTLSCSPISGHRSVSWYQQTPGQGLQFLFEYFSETQRNKGNFPGRFSGRQFSNSRSEMNVSTLELGDSALYLCASSPGVGTGSPRETQYFGPGTRLLVL.

The chain combines TRBV25-1 with TRBJ1-6; 9 nucleotides align to TRBD1. Trimming at V came to 4 bases and at J to 7 bases, leaving 2 bases not matched to a gene. Germline V gene data show CDR1 as MGHDK and CDR2 as SYGVNS. This CDR3 contains 14 residues. CDR3 nucleotide sequence: TGTGCCAGCAGTGGACAGGGGGAGAATTCACCCCTCCACTTT. Its protein product is CASSGQGENSPLHF.

This clone appeared once. This chain connects TRBV5-5 to TRBJ1-4; 9 nucleotides align to TRBD1. CDR1 is SGHKS, CDR2 YYEKEE, per germline (reference sequence). V lost 4 bases to trimming and J lost 7 bases; unmatched junction nucleotides: 8. This CDR3 has 15 residues. The CDR3, as DNA: TGTGCCAGCAGCCTTACAGGGGGCTTTGGTGAAAAACTGTTTTTT. Its protein is CASSLTGGFGEKLFF.

V gene TRBV18 combines with J gene TRBJ1-3, with TRBD1 identical over 7 bases. Per the germline V gene, CDR1 is KGHSH and CDR2 is LQKENI. The CDR3 has 15 residues. Trimming at V came to 6 bases and at J to 4 bases, leaving 9 bases not matched to a gene. This CDR3 reads CASSRDRDNGNTIYF. The DNA of the CDR3 is TGTGCCAGCTCTCGCGACAGGGATAACGGAAACACCATATATTTT.

V is TRBV15 and J is TRBJ1-6, with TRBD1 matching 9 bases. The CDR3 is 15 residues long. V shed 3 bases, J shed 7 bases, and the junction held 4 bases outside the gene matches. CDR1 LNHNV and CDR2 YYDKDF come from the germline V gene (reference sequence). The CDR3 coding sequence is TGTGCCACCAGCAGGGACAGGGGTGGGAATTCACCCCTCCACTTT. Amino acid sequence: CATSRDRGGNSPLHF.

V gene TRBV19 combines with J gene TRBJ1-2, with a weak D call TRBD1 (5 bases). The ends were cut back, 3 bases at V and 5 bases at J, with 13 bases in the middle. Looked up from germline, CDR1 is LNHDA and CDR2 is SQIVND (reference sequence). The CDR3 is 14 residues long. In DNA form, the CDR3 reads TGTGCCAGTAGTATCCGACAGACCGTTTATGGCTACACCTTC. It codes for CASSIRQTVYGYTF.

This sequence joins TRBV6-1 and TRBJ2-5; 8 bases are a match to TRBD2. CDR1 and CDR2 (germline): MNHNS, SASEGT. The V and J ends lost 3 bases and 4 bases, in that order; junction bases with no gene match: 10. The CDR3 sequence is 16 residues long. CDR3 sequence reads: CASSEAGGGQGETQYF. The CDR3 nucleotides are TGTGCCAGCAGTGAGGCAGGCGGGGGGCAAGGAGAGACCCAGTACTTC.

The chain joins TRBV18 to TRBJ1-1, with TRBD1 matching over 9 bases. This CDR3 contains 18 residues. V dropped 3 bases and J dropped 1; count of bases not matched to a gene: 12. Per germline, CDR1 KGHSH and CDR2 LQKENI. The chain's CDR3 is CASSPLGTGGPANTEAFF. Here the CDR3 DNA reads TGTGCCAGCTCACCCCTTGGTACAGGGGGCCCGGCGAACACTGAAGCTTTCTTT.

The chain combines TRBV3-1 (or the pseudogene TRBV3-2) with TRBJ2-7; 8 bases match TRBD1. J was trimmed by 3 bases and V by 4 bases; bases with no gene match: 8. The CDR3 has 15 amino acids. The germline gives CDR1 LGHDT, CDR2 YNNKEL (reference sequence). The CDR3 protein is CASSPRDRLFYEQYF. As DNA, the CDR3 is TGTGCCAGCAGCCCCCGGGACAGGCTATTCTACGAGCAGTACTTC.

This clone was seen just once. The chain joins TRBV18 to TRBJ2-1, with D possibly TRBD1 on 7 matching bases. The V gene lost 0 bases and the J gene lost 7 bases, with 10 bases spanning the gap. CDR3 size: 14 residues. Per the germline V gene, CDR1 is KGHSH and CDR2 is LQKENI. The chain's CDR3 is CASSPPPGGNEQFF. The CDR3 nucleotides read TGTGCCAGCTCACCACCGCCAGGGGGGAATGAGCAGTTCTTC.

J is TRBJ1-2 and V is TRBV27, with D possibly matching TRBD1 (6 bases). Trimming left V 4 bases short and J 4 bases short, with 16 bases between. Germline values: CDR1 MNHEY, CDR2 SMNVEV (reference sequence). This CDR3 contains 15 residues. The CDR3 reads CASSSLPGTFYGYTF. The CDR3 DNA reads as TGTGCCAGCAGTTCCCTCCCCGGGACATTCTATGGCTACACCTTC.

The chain carries TRBV2 and TRBJ2-5; possible D gene TRBD1, 6 bases. Deletions cut 4 bases from V and 0 bases from J, with 9 bases between. CDR3 length: 14 residues. The V gene's germline CDR1 is SNHLY and CDR2 FYNNEI. The CDR3 reads CASSVGQYQETQYF. The CDR3 region has the DNA TGTGCCAGCAGTGTTGGACAGTACCAAGAGACCCAGTACTTC.

The rearrangement joins TRBV11-2 to TRBJ2-7; D is possibly TRBD2 (7 bases). CDR1 and CDR2 from the germline V gene are SGHAT and FQNNGV. This CDR3 region has 16 residues. Trimming took off 2 bases at V and 3 bases at J, with 17 bases between the two ends. Here the CDR3 reads CASSLTRGGHNYEQYF. The CDR3 nucleotides are TGTGCCAGCAGCTTAACCCGCGGGGGCCACAACTACGAGCAGTACTTC.

This chain joins TRBV6-6 and TRBJ2-7, with TRBD2 matching 10 bases. The V gene end was trimmed by 7 bases and the J gene end by 5 bases; junction bases not matched to a gene: 5. CDR1 is MNHNY, CDR2 SVGAGI, per germline (reference sequence). CDR3 length: 13 amino acids. In nucleotides, the CDR3 is TGTGCCAGCATTTCACTAGCGGGGAACGAGCAGTACTTC. It yields the protein CASISLAGNEQYF.

The chain recombines TRBV20-1 with TRBJ1-5, with D unclear. Germline V gene data show CDR1 as DFQATT and CDR2 as SNEGSKA (reference sequence). The CDR3 has 16 residues. V lost 3 bases and J lost 4, with 19 bases in between. The CDR3 loop reads CSASQLGGLENQPQHF. CDR3 sequence (DNA): TGCAGTGCTAGTCAGTTGGGAGGGTTAGAAAATCAGCCCCAGCATTTT.

This chain joins TRBV7-2 and TRBJ2-1; a weak D match, TRBD1 (6 bases). Trimming shortened V by 1 base and J by 8 bases, and 12 bases separated the two germline ends. The germline V gene encodes CDR1 SGHTA and CDR2 FQGNSA. The CDR3 runs 14 residues. CDR3 nucleotide sequence: TGTGCCAGCAGCTTAGGATTTGCAGGGGATGAGCAGTTCTTC. Translated, it gives CASSLGFAGDEQFF. The full variable domain, completed using reference TRBV7-2 and TRBJ2-1, is GAGVSQSPSNKVTEKGKDVELRCDPISGHTALYWYRQSLGQGLEFLIYFQGNSAPDKSGLPSDRFSAERTGGSVSTLTIQRTQQEDSAVYLCASSLGFAGDEQFFGPGTRLTVL.